This T cell receptor (beta chain) derives from a study of cytomegalovirus exposure and HLA in healthy donors. Findings and limits, study-wide: Specific recognition of CMV antigens was confirmed in vitro for a few chains (all CMV-associated). Cytomegalovirus-associated status was assigned to roughly 160 TCR beta chains.

Profiled with immunoSEQ multiplex PCR; TCRdb holds only in-frame clones, not every one. Here the sample spans around 250,000 clones, 90% being singletons. Comment on this clone: Its antigen is not known.

Germline V gene sequence: CDR1 SGHDN, CDR2 FVKESK. The CDR3 totals 13 residues. Trimming took 5 bases from V and 5 from J; bases not matched to a gene: 6. The material sequenced was PBMCs. The receptor was isolated from a woman between 18 and 29 years old in good health and CMV-seronegative. V and J are TRBV14 and TRBJ2-7, with 7 bases fitting TRBD1. DNA for the CDR3: TGTGCCAGCAGCTGGCAGGGGGTAGACGAGCAGTACTTC. As protein: CASSWQGVDEQYF.